This T cell receptor (beta chain) was observed in a study of blood T cell repertoires in COVID-19. Trimming stripped 1 base from V and 0 bases from J, with 6 bases between. The CDR3 sequence is 15 residues long. The germline CDR1 and CDR2 sequences are SGHAT and FQNNGV. Living in 24 US areas, the participants were between roughly 18 and 90 years of age. Each recovered donor of Cohort 3 presented with two negative PCRs, clearance, or symptom resolution. Original processing methods: Amplified reference gene primers provided the basis for estimating nucleated cell counts. Generated by immunoSEQ multiplex PCR, the TCRdb table keeps only in-frame clones and is missing some. V, J and clone size are taken as reported in that table, and D and trimming were inferred from the DNA itself. Among about 280,000 clones listed, about 90% were seen once.

The sample was PBMCs or T cells enriched from blood (not recorded which). The clonotype originates from an older woman who had recovered from COVID-19. The chain combines TRBV11-2 with TRBJ2-2; D gene unclear. The CDR3 nucleotides are TGTGCCAGCAGCTTAGTCTCCCCGAACACCGGGGAGCTGTTTTTT. Translation gives CASSLVSPNTGELFF.